The entry that follows covers one T cell receptor beta chain sequence. What it binds is not known. Libraries were prepared by immunoSEQ multiplex PCR; TCRdb keeps only in-frame clonotypes and omits some of them. This sample has tens of thousands of clones, with roughly 80% found just once. The germline gives CDR1 MDHEN, CDR2 SYDVKM. The CDR3 covers 15 residues. Trimming cost V 6 bases and J 10 bases; bases outside gene matches: 8. This entry is derived from a study of T cell responses to AZD1222 COVID-19 vaccine. Study background: Second doses were pooled across both intervals (about 4 or about 12 weeks).

Study-wide findings and caveats: Rises in breadth and depth of Spike-specific TCRs came after two AZD1222 doses. Only after the peak T cell response were repertoires sampled.

The source material was peripheral blood, sampled on day 0 of AZD1222 vaccination. The receptor comes from an adult in good health. This chain connects TRBV28 to TRBJ2-1; 14 nucleotides match TRBD2. In DNA, the CDR3 is TGTGCCAGCAGGTGGGGACTAGCGGGAGTCGGAGAGCAGTTCTTC. It is translated as CASRWGLAGVGEQFF.